A few counts support the clone carrying this T cell receptor (beta chain). Just one base apart from a much larger clone, this may be a read error. The making of cDNA relied on 5'RACE with 10-nucleotide random UMIs. Sequencing runs each generated in excess of 190 million TCR-beta sequences derived from 15-18 subjects. TCRdb fed the 5' RACE reads into MiXCR, producing one record per CDR3 protein. The table lists 25,000 to 35,000 distinct CDR3 sequences, about 12% of them singletons. The data were taken from a study of neurological immune-mediated disorders. The study used blood bank volunteers in Maryland, USA, as healthy controls. Unsorted libraries used 2 million PBMCs kept at -80 degrees C. The germline V gene has CDR1 LGHNA and CDR2 YNFKEQ. The CDR3 totals 16 residues.

This TCR was recovered from a woman in her sixties in good health. V usage is TRBV4-2 and J usage is TRBJ2-2; 9 bases fit TRBD2. Sequenced input: PBMCs. DNA for the CDR3: TGTGTCAGCAGCCAAGTAGCGGGGGTAAACACCGGGGAGCTGTTTTTT. It encodes CVSSQVAGVNTGELFF.